Listed here are 24 T cell receptor beta chains from one sample, sequenced in a study of shared clonotypes between healthy human individuals (dated by TCRdb to 2018 to 2020). Receptor libraries were prepared by the immunoSEQ multiplex PCR assay. TCRdb took over this immuneACCESS table, retaining in-frame rearrangements with V and J assigned. Such tables are incomplete; in checked studies, under half of the missing clones stem from an unresolved V gene, and the remainder is unexplained. For this sample the table gives 950,000 to 1,200,000 clones, of which approximately 77% were detected only once. The ten largest clones capture 0.7% to 0.95% of the sample. Specimen: memory CD4+ T cells from PBMCs. The cell subset or site label of this sample denotes: CD45RA-negative fraction. The receptors originated from a man aged 18 to 35 in good health. Some clones in this sample may be carry-over from other donors' samples.

The table lists this clone with a few counts. The chain couples TRBV28 to TRBJ2-5; no clear D gene. From germline, CDR1 is MDHEN and CDR2 SYDVKM. The CDR3 is made up of 15 amino acids. Trimming took off 2 bases at V and 3 bases at J, with 13 bases between the two ends. The CDR3 nucleotides are TGTGCCAGCAGTTTAGGCAGCGCCGGAAAAGAGACCCAGTACTTC. The encoded protein is CASSLGSAGKETQYF.

The chain links TRBV29-1 to TRBJ2-3; 9 bases map to TRBD2. Germline CDR1 is SQVTM and CDR2 is ANQGSEA. This CDR3 region has 14 residues. J gave up 6 bases and V 4 bases, and 8 bases lay outside the gene matches. The CDR3 is CSVARREGLDTQYF. CDR3 DNA sequence: TGCAGCGTTGCTAGGCGGGAGGGCCTTGATACGCAGTATTTT.

This chain joins TRBV28 and TRBJ1-1, with 10 bases matching TRBD1. Trimming cost V 8 bases and J 3 bases; bases outside gene matches: 15. Germline lookup yields CDR1 MDHEN and CDR2 SYDVKM. There are 17 residues in the CDR3. The CDR3 loop reads CASGRQGALSTDTEAFF. CDR3 DNA sequence: TGTGCCAGCGGGAGACAGGGGGCGCTTTCCACGGACACTGAAGCTTTCTTT. The full variable domain, completed using reference TRBV28 and TRBJ1-1, is DVKVTQSSRYLVKRTGEKVFLECVQDMDHENMFWYRQDPGLGLRLIYFSYDVKMKEKGDIPEGYSVSREKKERFSLILESASTNQTSMYLCASGRQGALSTDTEAFFGQGTRLTVV.

The genes are TRBV11-2 and TRBJ1-3; possible D gene TRBD1, 6 bases. The CDR3 loop spans 17 amino acids. Germline loops: CDR1 SGHAT, CDR2 FQNNGV. The V and J ends lost 5 bases and 8 bases respectively, with 25 bases between them. The CDR3 DNA follows: TGTGCCAGCAGCCCCACAAGGGGGGCCCCCCACGGGGACACCATATATTTT. It yields the protein CASSPTRGAPHGDTIYF.

The chain employs TRBV11-1 and TRBJ2-3; the D gene is possibly TRBD2 (6 bases). Germline-derived CDR1 and CDR2 are SGHAT and FQDESV (reference sequence). This CDR3 comprises 16 residues. V gave up 5 bases and J gave up 6 bases, with 21 bases separating them. DNA of the CDR3: TGTGCCAGCAGCCTACGTCGGGGGAGTACTAGGGATACGCAGTATTTT. It is translated as CASSLRRGSTRDTQYF.

This clone was seen once. The rearrangement links TRBV2 to TRBJ2-3; D is ambiguous. The V end was cut by 4 bases, the J end by 6 bases, with 14 bases between. Germline CDR1 and CDR2: SNHLY and FYNNEI. This CDR3 is built from 14 residues. The CDR3 nucleotides read TGTGCCAGCAGTGTGCTTACTATCACGGATACGCAGTATTTT. Translation: CASSVLTITDTQYF. The whole variable domain, remainder taken from reference TRBV2 and TRBJ2-3, is EPEVTQTPSHQVTQMGQEVILRCVPISNHLYFYWYRQILGQKVEFLVSFYNNEISEKSEIFDDQFSVERPDGSNFTLKIRSTKLEDSAMYFCASSVLTITDTQYFGPGTRLTVL.

This sequence joins TRBV19 and TRBJ1-6; TRBD1 agrees at 9 bases. The trim removed 9 bases at V and 8 bases at J, leaving 5 bases unmatched. CDR3 length equals 13 residues. CDR1 and CDR2 from the germline V gene are LNHDA and SQIVND (reference sequence). CDR3 loop: CASGQGSHSPLHF. CDR3 DNA: TGTGCCAGCGGACAGGGGTCGCATTCACCCCTCCACTTT.

The rearrangement links TRBV6-1 to TRBJ1-2; D is uncertain. Germline loops: CDR1 MNHNS, CDR2 SASEGT. V lost 7 bases and J 2 bases, leaving 11 bases between the germline ends. The CDR3 has 13 amino acids. The CDR3 DNA sequence: TGTGCCAGCACACGGATATTAAACTATGGCTACACCTTC. It is translated as CASTRILNYGYTF.

This clone appeared a few times. The CDR3 sequence: CASSPRQGQGYTF. CDR3 DNA: TGCGCCAGCAGCCCCCGACAGGGACAAGGCTACACCTTC. This sequence joins TRBV5-1 and TRBJ1-2; 7 positions agree with TRBD1. The V and J ends lost 4 bases and 8 bases, in that order; junction bases with no gene match: 8. Germline-derived CDR1 and CDR2 are SGHRS and YFSETQ. The CDR3 extends over 13 amino acids. Together with reference TRBV5-1 and TRBJ1-2, the CDR3 gives the full variable domain: KAGVTQTPRYLIKTRGQQVTLSCSPISGHRSVSWYQQTPGQGLQFLFEYFSETQRNKGNFPGRFSGRQFSNSRSEMNVSTLELGDSALYLCASSPRQGQGYTFGSGTRLTVV.

This rearrangement joins TRBV5-8 to TRBJ2-6; no clear D gene. Germline CDR1 reads SGHTS; CDR2 reads YDEGEE. The CDR3 is made up of 12 amino acids. V was cut by 7 bases and J by 2 bases, with 4 bases left in between. The CDR3 sequence is CASSTGANVLTF. The CDR3 coding sequence is TGTGCCAGCTCCACTGGGGCCAACGTCCTGACTTTC.

The chain carries TRBV9 and TRBJ2-3, with 10 bases fitting TRBD1. The germline CDR1 and CDR2 sequences are SGDLS and YYNGEE. V was clipped by 1 base and J by 4 bases; unmatched bases: 9. CDR3 length: 17 amino acids. The CDR3 DNA reads as TGTGCCAGCAGCGTATTCGGGGACAGGGGTGTAGCAGATACGCAGTATTTT. This sequence encodes CASSVFGDRGVADTQYF. Looking up the rest from reference TRBV9 and TRBJ2-3 gives the full variable domain: DSGVTQTPKHLITATGQRVTLRCSPRSGDLSVYWYQQSLDQGLQFLIQYYNGEERAKGNILERFSAQQFPDLHSELNLSSLELGDSALYFCASSVFGDRGVADTQYFGPGTRLTVL.

This clone was picked up many times. The chain employs TRBV7-8 and TRBJ2-5; TRBD1 matches at 9 bases. The CDR3 consists of 16 residues. Germline V gene data show CDR1 as SGHVS and CDR2 as FQNEAQ. J gave up 2 bases and V 5 bases, and 9 bases lay outside the gene matches. DNA for the CDR3: TGTGCCAGCAGCCGGGACAGGGTCGGGGGGCAAGAGACCCAGTACTTC. Translating it yields CASSRDRVGGQETQYF.

The chain employs TRBV2 and TRBJ2-2, with TRBD1 matching 11 bases. The CDR3 loop spans 15 amino acids. Germline values: CDR1 SNHLY, CDR2 FYNNEI. V gave up 5 bases and J gave up 7 bases; unmatched junction bases: 6. DNA for the CDR3: TGTGCCAGCAGTTGGACAGGGGGCGCGGGCGGGGAGCTGTTTTTT. Encoded protein: CASSWTGGAGGELFF. The variable domain in full, completed from reference TRBV2 and TRBJ2-2, reads EPEVTQTPSHQVTQMGQEVILRCVPISNHLYFYWYRQILGQKVEFLVSFYNNEISEKSEIFDDQFSVERPDGSNFTLKIRSTKLEDSAMYFCASSWTGGAGGELFFGEGSRLTVL.

The CDR3 region is CASSLLTSRRVGYTF. The DNA for the CDR3 is TGTGCCAGCAGCCTGCTAACTAGTCGGAGAGTTGGCTACACCTTC. The rearrangement joins TRBV5-4 to TRBJ1-2, with no clear D. Germline V gene lookup returns CDR1 SGHNT and CDR2 YYREEE (reference sequence). V was pared by 4 bases and J by 7 bases, with 20 bases between. CDR3 length equals 15 residues.

This clone has just one count. This chain joins TRBV11-2 and TRBJ1-2, with D maybe TRBD1 (6 bases). Germline V gene lookup returns CDR1 SGHAT and CDR2 FQNNGV. The germline V and J ends were trimmed by 8 bases and 8 bases, with 18 bases remaining between them. The CDR3 spans 13 residues. CDR3 residues: CASGKQGTAGYTF. The CDR3 bases are TGTGCCAGCGGAAAACAGGGAACGGCCGGCTACACCTTC. The complete variable domain, with remaining parts taken from reference TRBV11-2 and TRBJ1-2, reads EAGVAQSPRYKIIEKRQSVAFWCNPISGHATLYWYQQILGQGPKLLIQFQNNGVVDDSQLPKDRFSAERLKGVDSTLKIQPAKLEDSAVYLCASGKQGTAGYTFGSGTRLTVV.

The chain links TRBV18 to TRBJ2-1, with D tentatively TRBD1 or TRBD2 (5 bases each). This CDR3 contains 19 residues. The V gene lost 2 bases and the J gene lost 7 bases, with 27 bases spanning the gap. CDR1 and CDR2 (germline): KGHSH, LQKENI. CDR3 sequence (DNA): TGTGCCAGCTCACCAGACCTATTAACGGGACCCTCACGGCTTAATGAGCAGTTCTTC. As protein: CASSPDLLTGPSRLNEQFF. The whole variable domain, filled in from reference TRBV18 and TRBJ2-1, reads NAGVMQNPRHLVRRRGQEARLRCSPMKGHSHVYWYRQLPEEGLKFMVYLQKENIIDESGMPKERFSAEFPKEGPSILRIQQVVRGDSAAYFCASSPDLLTGPSRLNEQFFGPGTRLTVL.

A remark on this clone: The junction does not match germline at one end; this may be a read error. The J gene is TRBJ1-4, the V gene TRBV15; D call uncertain. Germline V gene lookup returns CDR1 LNHNV and CDR2 YYDKDF (reference sequence). CDR3 length equals 14 residues. CDR3: CATSRASANEKLFF. CDR3 DNA sequence: TGTGCCACCAGCAGGGCCAGCGCTAATGAAAAACTATTTTTT. Drawing the rest from reference TRBV15 and TRBJ1-4, the complete variable domain is DAMVIQNPRYQVTQFGKPVTLSCSQTLNHNVMYWYQQKSSQAPKLLFHYYDKDFNNEADTPDNFQSRRPNTSFCFLDIRSPGLGDTAMYLCATSRASANEKLFFGSGTQLSVL.

The genes are TRBV7-6 and TRBJ2-3; D gene unclear. The ends were cut back, 4 bases at V and 0 bases at J, with 17 bases in the middle. The CDR3 is made up of 17 amino acids. Germline loops: CDR1 SGHVS, CDR2 FNYEAQ. The CDR3 sequence: CASSSFSRVTSTDTQYF. In DNA, the CDR3 is TGTGCCAGCAGCTCGTTCTCCCGGGTCACTAGCACAGATACGCAGTATTTT.

The chain combines TRBV7-8 with TRBJ2-1; TRBD2 might be the D (6 bases). This CDR3 has 17 amino acids. Germline V CDR1 and CDR2: SGHVS, FQNEAQ. Between the trimmed V and J ends, which lost 0 bases and 0 bases, there was a span of 12 bases. CDR3 bases: TGTGCCAGCAGCTTAGCGCGGGACTCAAGCTCCTACAATGAGCAGTTCTTC. It specifies CASSLARDSSSYNEQFF.

Notes on this clone: The same CDR3 can be traced to other DNA sequences in this sample. The V gene is TRBV5-1, the J gene TRBJ1-5, with no clear D. This CDR3 is 14 amino acids long. CDR1 and CDR2 (germline): SGHRS, YFSETQ. V lost 4 bases and J 2 bases, leaving 10 bases between the germline ends. CDR3 loop: CASSPGGGNQPQHF. Written as DNA, the CDR3 is TGCGCCAGCAGCCCCGGCGGGGGCAATCAGCCCCAGCATTTT.

V and J are TRBV6-1 and TRBJ1-1; 8 bases agree with TRBD1. The ends lost 5 bases at V and 4 bases at J; junction bases unmatched: 6. The CDR3 length is 14 residues. Germline CDR1 reads MNHNS; CDR2 reads SASEGT. This CDR3 is CASSFTGGSTEAFF. CDR3 in DNA: TGTGCCAGCAGTTTCACAGGGGGAAGCACTGAAGCTTTCTTT.

V is TRBV11-1 and J is TRBJ2-2, with TRBD1 identical over 7 bases. CDR3 length: 16 amino acids. The germline CDR1 and CDR2 sequences are SGHAT and FQDESV (reference sequence). V lost 5 bases and J lost 3; bases outside the gene matches: 9. CDR3 region: CASSINRGTDTGELFF. CDR3 DNA sequence: TGTGCCAGCAGCATCAACAGGGGAACGGACACCGGGGAGCTGTTTTTT.

The chain has TRBV5-4 and TRBJ2-1; 11 positions agree with TRBD2. CDR1 is SGHNT and CDR2 is YYREEE in the germline V gene (reference sequence). J lost 6 bases, V lost 2 bases, and 4 bases had no gene match. The CDR3 has 15 residues. CDR3 nucleotides: TGTGCCAGCAGCTTTAGCGGGAGGGTAATCAATGAGCAGTTCTTC. This sequence encodes CASSFSGRVINEQFF.

This clone has just a few counts. The chain couples TRBV9 to TRBJ2-7, with TRBD2 matching 8 bases. This CDR3 is built from 15 residues. Trimming at V came to 0 bases and at J to 1 base, leaving 3 bases not matched to a gene. Germline V lookup: CDR1 SGDLS, CDR2 YYNGEE. The chain's CDR3 is CASSVDERESYEQYF. As DNA, the CDR3 is TGTGCCAGCAGCGTAGATGAGCGGGAGTCCTACGAGCAGTACTTC.